This T cell receptor beta chain was captured by sequencing in a study of yellow fever vaccine responses in identical twins. CDR1 is MGHRA, CDR2 YSYEKL, per germline. This CDR3 is 14 amino acids long. V shed 4 bases, J shed 9 bases, and the junction held 12 bases outside the gene matches. General study findings and limits: Twins' vaccine T cell response reportedly seemed partly convergent, partly personalized.

A word on this clonotype: The antigen remains undetermined.

TCRdb reanalysed the RT-PCR reads using MiXCR and keeps one entry per CDR3 protein. The top ten clones hold roughly 1.8% of a sample with 3,000 to 4,500 distinct CDR3 sequences, 85% to 90% of them seen once. The V and J genes are TRBV4-1 and TRBJ2-7; 7 nucleotides line up with TRBD1. The sequence derives from a woman under 30 who received the yellow fever vaccine. The sample was T cells from blood (PBMCs), unsorted or a sorted subset (not recorded which), taken before or after yellow fever vaccination (not recorded which). The CDR3 region is CASSPGQLNEGQYF. CDR3 coding DNA: TGCGCCAGCAGCCCGGGACAGCTGAACGAGGGGCAGTACTTC.